The rows below give T cell receptor beta chains drawn from one sample of a study of blood T cell repertoires in COVID-19. Assay: immunoSEQ multiplex PCR; the TCRdb copy retains only in-frame clones and omits some. The profile shows 150,000 to 200,000 clones, approximately 90% of them singletons. The material sequenced was PBMCs or T cells enriched from blood (not recorded which). Receptor source: a middle-aged woman in a cohort exposed to, infected with or recovered from COVID-19 (not recorded which). CDR3s include the opening cysteine and the closing phenylalanine or tryptophan. Fields, in order: clone size, J gene, D gene, V gene, CDR3 protein, CDR3 DNA. A D gene is named only where the DNA matches it firmly. Part of the rows lack a size; the others show once, few, many or a class for expanded clones.

NA,TRBJ2-1,TRBD1,TRBV7-9,CASSLQGARNEQFF,TGTGCCAGCAGCCTACAGGGGGCAAGGAATGAGCAGTTCTTC
NA,TRBJ2-3,NA,TRBV27,CASSLGLNTDTQYF,TGTGCCAGCAGTTTAGGGCTGAACACAGATACGCAGTATTTT
NA,TRBJ1-6,NA,TRBV11-3,CASSAGEDLHF,TGTGCCAGCAGCGCCGGAGAGGACCTCCACTTT
few,TRBJ1-4,NA,TRBV5-1,CASSLQGNREKLFF,TGCGCCAGCAGCTTGCAGGGCAATCGTGAAAAACTGTTTTTT
few,TRBJ2-2,NA,TRBV21-1,CASSKGPKRRETGEVTGELFF,TGTGCCAGCAGCAAAGGCCCAAAACGCCGCGAGACAGGGGAGGTCACCGGGGAGCTGTTTTTT
NA,TRBJ2-1,TRBD1,TRBV24-1,CATSDWTGGLLNYNEQFF,TGTGCCACCAGTGATTGGACAGGGGGACTATTAAACTACAATGAGCAGTTCTTC
NA,TRBJ1-1,NA,TRBV27,CASSLLGGDTEAFF,TGTGCCAGCAGTTTATTGGGGGGGGACACTGAAGCTTTCTTT
NA,TRBJ2-7,TRBD1,TRBV13,CASSFGQGSDEQYF,TGTGCCAGCAGCTTCGGACAGGGTTCGGACGAGCAGTACTTC
NA,TRBJ1-5,NA,TRBV27,CASSRNLNQPQHF,TGTGCCAGCAGCCGTAATCTGAATCAGCCCCAGCATTTT
NA,TRBJ2-7,TRBD1,TRBV11-2,CASSLTTGTRVGEQYF,TGTGCCAGCAGCTTAACGACAGGGACAAGGGTTGGCGAGCAGTACTTC
NA,TRBJ1-1,TRBD1,TRBV5-1,CASSLTIGGLNTEAFF,TGCGCCAGCAGCTTGACGATAGGGGGCCTGAACACTGAAGCTTTCTTT
NA,TRBJ2-2,TRBD2,TRBV19,CASTPSSGGTGELFF,TGTGCCAGTACGCCTTCTAGCGGGGGCACCGGGGAGCTGTTTTTT
NA,TRBJ1-2,NA,TRBV5-8,CASSFEANYGYTF,TGTGCCAGCAGCTTCGAGGCTAACTATGGCTACACCTTC
NA,TRBJ2-1,NA,TRBV5-4,CASSLETRINEQFF,TGTGCCAGCAGCTTGGAGACTAGAATCAATGAGCAGTTCTTC
NA,TRBJ2-5,NA,TRBV28,CASSFQRQETQYF,TGTGCCAGCAGTTTCCAGCGGCAAGAGACCCAGTACTTC
few,TRBJ2-7,NA,TRBV27,CASSLEGAGTYEQYF,TGTGCCAGCTCACTCGAAGGGGCAGGAACCTACGAGCAGTACTTC